The 6 T cell receptor beta chains below come from one sample, sequenced in a study of T cells in Graves' hyperthyroidism and ophthalmopathy. The CDR3 regions of TCR beta were amplified from RNA transcripts. A first-round RT-PCR of the TCR CDR3 used the HTBI primer set. TCRdb reprocessed the multiplex PCR reads via MiXCR and lists one record per CDR3 protein. The sample carries about 590,000 distinct CDR3 sequences, 12% to 15% recorded once. Sequences were obtained from blood. These receptors all come from a woman aged 18-35 years with Graves' ophthalmopathy.

This clonotype was counted ten times or more. The V call is TRBV29-1, the J call TRBJ2-7; D may be TRBD2 (7 bases). CDR3 size: 14 residues. With 6 bases removed from V and 6 bases from J, the gap between germline ends came to 21 bases. Looked up from germline, CDR1 is SQVTM and CDR2 is ANQGSEA. This CDR3 reads CSVWEGGSPTEQYF. The DNA of the CDR3 is TGCAGCGTGTGGGAGGGGGGCTCCCCCACCGAGCAGTACTTC.

This clonotype was recorded many times. The V gene is TRBV18, the J gene TRBJ1-1; no definite D call. Looked up from germline, CDR1 is KGHSH and CDR2 is LQKENI. The CDR3 sequence is 12 residues long. V was cut by 2 bases and J by 11 bases, with 12 bases left in between. DNA for the CDR3: TGTGCCAGCTCACCATCCTCATTTGAGGCTTTCTTT. The encoded protein is CASSPSSFEAFF.

The rearrangement joins TRBV11-2 to TRBJ1-1; D gene ambiguous. Trimming cost V 2 bases and J 0 bases, with 10 bases left between them. Germline V gives CDR1 SGHAT, CDR2 FQNNGV. This CDR3 has 15 residues. The CDR3 is CASSLSHLMNTEAFF. Written as DNA, the CDR3 is TGTGCCAGCAGCTTATCGCACCTGATGAACACTGAAGCTTTCTTT.

The chain couples TRBV7-6 to TRBJ1-5, with a possible D match to TRBD1 (5 bases). The CDR3 spans 16 residues. V was shortened by 2 bases and J by 2 bases, with 13 bases between the two germline ends. Per germline, CDR1 SGHVS and CDR2 FNYEAQ. The CDR3 sequence is CASSLSGREGNQPQHF. The CDR3 DNA is TGTGCCAGCAGCTTATCGGGCAGGGAGGGCAATCAGCCCCAGCATTTT.

The table lists this clonotype with many counts. The chain recombines TRBV11-3 with TRBJ2-1; D unresolved. The V end lost 5 bases, the J end lost 8 bases, and 16 bases lay between the germline ends. CDR3 length: 14 amino acids. Per germline, CDR1 SGHNT and CDR2 YENEEA. The CDR3 bases are TGTGCCAGCAGCCGGACCCCTCAAGGCGATGAGCAGTTCTTC. Its translation is CASSRTPQGDEQFF.

The chain employs TRBV29-1 and TRBJ2-7; 7 nucleotides line up with TRBD1. V shed 7 bases, J shed 6 bases, and the junction held 3 bases outside the gene matches. This CDR3 comprises 10 residues. CDR1 SQVTM and CDR2 ANQGSEA come from the germline V gene. The CDR3 bases are TGCAGCGCGACAGGGCTCGAGCAGTACTTC. Translated, it gives CSATGLEQYF.